This TCR beta chain derives from a study of OX40 agonist ivuxolimab in advanced cancers. The method was immunoSEQ multiplex PCR; TCRdb's version includes in-frame clones alone and lacks a portion of them. This sample carries tens of thousands of clones, approximately 78% of them seen once, and the ten largest clones take approximately 0.4%. Trimming removed 4 bases at V and 11 bases at J, with 11 bases between. CDR1 and CDR2 from the germline V gene are SQVTM and ANQGSEA. There are 10 residues in the CDR3. Here the sequenced sample was CD4+ or CD8+ T cells sorted from blood, taken in a trial of the OX40 agonist ivuxolimab. This TCR was sampled from an adult with an advanced solid tumor such as melanoma, head and neck, liver or kidney cancer. V and J are TRBV29-1 and TRBJ1-2; D is uncertain. As DNA, the CDR3 is TGCAGCGTTGCCAAGCCTAAATACACCTTC. It specifies CSVAKPKYTF.